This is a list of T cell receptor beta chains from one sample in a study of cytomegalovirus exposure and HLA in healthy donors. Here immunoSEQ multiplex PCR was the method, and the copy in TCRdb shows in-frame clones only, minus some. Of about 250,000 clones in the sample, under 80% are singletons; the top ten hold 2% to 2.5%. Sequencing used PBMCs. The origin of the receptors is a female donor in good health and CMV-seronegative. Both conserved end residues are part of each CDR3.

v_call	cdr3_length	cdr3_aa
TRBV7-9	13	CASSGQTNEKLFF
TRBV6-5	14	CASSGTWNTGELFF
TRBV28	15	CASSKSGRYTGELFF
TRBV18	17	CASSPPSGQGGRQPQHF
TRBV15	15	CATSNNRVITDTQYF
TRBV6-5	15	CASSPPGLAGGPQFF
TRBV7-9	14	CASSSQGARNEQFF
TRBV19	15	CASSPTGVYYNEQFF
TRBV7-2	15	CASSLNSGPYNEQFF
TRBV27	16	CASSLTPTGGRNIQYF
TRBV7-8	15	CASSTDRDDYNEQFF
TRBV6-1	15	CASSERTGGHYGYTF
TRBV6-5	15	CASTVRPRISYEQYF
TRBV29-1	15	CSVPGGWATRGEQFF
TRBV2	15	CASSETGQNTGELFF
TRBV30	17	CAWSGPAAPGSADTQYF
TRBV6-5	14	CASSRRQGTDTQYF
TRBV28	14	CASSLTGNTGELFF
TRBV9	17	CASSVDSGIPSYNEQFF
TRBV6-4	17	CASSRTGLGGINYGYTF
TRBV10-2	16	CASIRTSGEGHNEQFF
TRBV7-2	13	CASSRGDNQPQHF
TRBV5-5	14	CASSPAVPPYEQYF
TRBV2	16	CASSEWVGANTGELFF
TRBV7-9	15	CASSSDRGRSYEQYF
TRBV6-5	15	CASRTTGTGLNEQFF
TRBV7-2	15	CASSLGGLRGNTIYF
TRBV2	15	CASSRDRPNNSPLHF
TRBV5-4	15	CASSLGRTGSYEQYF
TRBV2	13	CASGGHENQPQHF
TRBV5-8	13	CASTWDRAQPQHF
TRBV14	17	CASSQDKRGVYYNEQFF
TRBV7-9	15	CASSPDRVRNTEAFF
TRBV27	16	CASSPPGLAGRNIQYF
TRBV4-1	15	CASSLQAGSNTEAFF
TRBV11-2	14	CASSFRTSDNEQFF
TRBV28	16	CASSLRLAGVYNEQFF
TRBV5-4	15	CASSLGGPTNTEAFF
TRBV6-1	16	CASSEYRLKGGDEQFF
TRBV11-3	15	CASSLVSGYQETQYF
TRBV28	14	CASSSTGRSYEQYF
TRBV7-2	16	CASSLHGSGRNSLQFF
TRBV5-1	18	CASSRGLAGVPGVDTQYF
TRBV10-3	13	CAIIGEEHTEAFF
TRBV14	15	CASSPHTGRNTEAFF
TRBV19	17	CASSRPSTLTSTDTQYF
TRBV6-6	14	CASKLAGGHYEQYF
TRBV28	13	CATSWTGVLEQYF
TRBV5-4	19	CASSFGPSGGRGAKNIQYF
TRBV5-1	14	CASSLSGDSYEQYF
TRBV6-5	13	CASSSGGRDGYTF
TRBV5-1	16	CASSLAYPSGDYEQYF